Each of the 28 T cell receptor beta chains below was sequenced from the same sample in a study of OX40 agonist ivuxolimab in advanced cancers. Repertoires were generated with immunoSEQ multiplex PCR, while TCRdb's copy carries only in-frame clones and drops some. The sample lists more than 100,000 clones; 85% to 90% were seen once. The sample consisted of CD4+ or CD8+ T cells sorted from blood, taken in a trial of the OX40 agonist ivuxolimab. The receptor set was obtained from an adult with an advanced solid tumor such as melanoma, head and neck, liver or kidney cancer.

This chain joins TRBV19 and TRBJ2-7; 10 nucleotides line up with TRBD2. The V segment lost 7 bases and the J segment 1 base; nucleotides outside the gene matches: 22. CDR3 length: 20 amino acids. From germline, CDR1 is LNHDA and CDR2 SQIVND (reference sequence). The CDR3 is CASKVEGCSSGGPPSYEQYF. As DNA, the CDR3 is TGTGCCAGTAAGGTTGAGGGATGCAGTAGCGGGGGGCCTCCTTCCTACGAGCAGTACTTC.

This clone appeared once. The chain employs TRBV6-5 and TRBJ2-7; D is unclear. The V gene's germline CDR1 is MNHEY and CDR2 SVGAGI. Trimming stripped 6 bases from V and 4 bases from J, with 10 bases between. This CDR3 region has 12 residues. The chain's CDR3 is CASRRQDYEQYF. The CDR3 nucleotides read TGTGCCAGCAGACGTCAAGATTACGAGCAGTACTTC.

The rearrangement links TRBV5-1 to TRBJ2-1; TRBD2 matches at 10 bases. The junction had 8 bases not matched to a gene; V was cut back by 0 bases and J by 5 bases. Germline V gives CDR1 SGHRS, CDR2 YFSETQ. The CDR3 is 17 residues long. The CDR3 sequence: CASSLVPLAGANNEQFF. CDR3 in DNA: TGCGCCAGCAGCTTGGTACCCCTAGCGGGGGCTAACAATGAGCAGTTCTTC.

This chain joins TRBV29-1 and TRBJ1-2; D ambiguous. Germline V gene lookup returns CDR1 SQVTM and CDR2 ANQGSEA. The CDR3 contains 14 residues. The CDR3 DNA is TGCAGACTGGCAGCTATGCGGTCTAACTATGGCTACACCTTC. Translated, it gives CRLAAMRSNYGYTF.

The genes are TRBV30 and TRBJ2-3; 7 bases agree with TRBD2. The CDR3 loop spans 13 amino acids. V lost 3 bases, J lost 1 base, and 1 base stayed unmatched. Germline V gene lookup returns CDR1 GTSNPN and CDR2 SVGIG (reference sequence). CDR3 amino acids: CAWSSGGTDTQYF. CDR3 nucleotide sequence: TGTGCCTGGAGCAGCGGGGGCACAGATACGCAGTATTTT.

The V gene is TRBV30, the J gene TRBJ1-5; D remains unclear. Trimming shortened V by 5 bases and J by 6 bases, and 14 bases separated the two germline ends. Per germline, CDR1 GTSNPN and CDR2 SVGIG (reference sequence). The CDR3 contains 13 residues. The CDR3 region is CAWDSAMGQPQHF. The CDR3 DNA follows: TGTGCCTGGGATTCGGCGATGGGTCAGCCCCAGCATTTT.

This sequence joins TRBV10-1 and TRBJ2-1; D remains unclear. CDR3 length: 10 residues. V was trimmed by 5 bases and J by 8 bases, leaving 4 bases between them. Germline CDR1 is WNHNN and CDR2 is SYGVQD (reference sequence). The CDR3 loop reads CASSLDEQFF. For the CDR3, the DNA is TGCGCCAGCAGTTTGGATGAGCAGTTCTTC.

The rearrangement links TRBV19 to TRBJ2-7; 12 nucleotides match TRBD1. Germline V gene sequence: CDR1 LNHDA, CDR2 SQIVND (reference sequence). V was pared by 4 bases and J by 4 bases, with 5 bases of the junction left unmatched. There are 15 residues in the CDR3. In nucleotides, the CDR3 is TGTGCCAGTAGTACGGGACAGGGGGCCGGGTACGAGCAGTACTTC. This encodes CASSTGQGAGYEQYF.

The rearrangement uses TRBV6-1 and TRBJ2-7, with a possible D match to TRBD1 (5 bases). This CDR3 is built from 13 residues. The germline V gene has CDR1 MNHNS and CDR2 SASEGT. V dropped 1 base and J dropped 9 bases, with 13 bases sitting between them. CDR3 amino acids: CASSEGQLTVQYF. In DNA form, the CDR3 reads TGTGCCAGCAGTGAAGGGCAGCTGACAGTGCAGTACTTC.

V and J are TRBV11-2 and TRBJ2-3; no definite D call. The CDR3 consists of 14 residues. Per germline, CDR1 SGHAT and CDR2 FQNNGV. With 1 base removed from V and 2 bases from J, the gap between germline ends came to 7 bases. CDR3 DNA: TGTGCCAGCAGCTTAGGGACCCTCACAGATACGCAGTATTTT. Protein: CASSLGTLTDTQYF.

J is TRBJ1-4 and V is TRBV27; the match to TRBD1 covers 7 bases. The length of the CDR3 is 14 residues. The germline V gene has CDR1 MNHEY and CDR2 SMNVEV (reference sequence). J lost 7 bases, V lost 3 bases, and 5 bases had no gene match. The CDR3 coding sequence is TGTGCCAGCAGTTTGACAGGGCTTGGTGAAAAACTGTTTTTT. Translated, it gives CASSLTGLGEKLFF.

V is TRBV28 and J is TRBJ1-1, with 9 bases identical to TRBD1. Looked up from germline, CDR1 is MDHEN and CDR2 is SYDVKM. The CDR3 sequence is 15 residues long. Losses at the gene ends were 2 bases for V and 5 bases for J; bases not matched to a gene: 6. The CDR3 region is CASSLVGQGGTEAFF. For the CDR3, the DNA is TGTGCCAGCAGTTTAGTGGGACAGGGTGGAACTGAAGCTTTCTTT.

The rearrangement joins TRBV28 to TRBJ1-4; 7 positions match TRBD1. With V trimmed by 4 bases and J by 8 bases, 10 bases remained unmatched. Per the germline V gene, CDR1 is MDHEN and CDR2 is SYDVKM. The CDR3 has 15 residues. The CDR3 here is CASSSRTGKHEKLFF. The CDR3 DNA sequence: TGTGCCAGCAGTTCCCGGACAGGAAAGCACGAAAAACTGTTTTTT.

The chain links TRBV7-9 to TRBJ2-7; 8 bases line up with TRBD1. This CDR3 is 15 amino acids long. Germline V gene sequence: CDR1 SEHNR, CDR2 FQNEAQ (reference sequence). After removal of 3 bases from V and 2 bases from J, the junction contained 6 bases not matched to a gene. The CDR3: CASSFGADRAYEQYF. For the CDR3, the DNA is TGTGCCAGCAGCTTTGGGGCGGACAGGGCCTACGAGCAGTACTTC.

V and J are TRBV5-4 and TRBJ2-2; D gene uncertain. Per the germline V gene, CDR1 is SGHNT and CDR2 is YYREEE (reference sequence). The length of the CDR3 is 14 residues. V lost 0 bases and J lost 3, with 6 bases in between. The CDR3 DNA sequence: TGTGCCAGCAGCTTGGGCCTGCACACCGGGGAGCTGTTTTTT. It yields the protein CASSLGLHTGELFF. Full variable domain (rest looked up from reference TRBV5-4 and TRBJ2-2): ETGVTQSPTHLIKTRGQQVTLRCSSQSGHNTVSWYQQALGQGPQFIFQYYREEENGRGNFPPRFSGLQFPNYSSELNVNALELDDSALYLCASSLGLHTGELFFGEGSRLTVL.

This rearrangement joins TRBV10-1 to TRBJ1-5; 10 positions match TRBD1. Unmatched junction bases numbered 18, after V lost 7 bases and J lost 6 bases. Germline CDR1 WNHNN, CDR2 SYGVQD (reference sequence). CDR3 length: 18 residues. CDR3 amino acids: CASMRRSRDRGNGQPQHF. In DNA, the CDR3 is TGCGCCAGCATGAGAAGGAGTCGGGACAGGGGTAATGGTCAGCCCCAGCATTTT.

V and J are TRBV6-5 and TRBJ2-7, with 7 nucleotides matching TRBD1. The CDR3 loop spans 15 amino acids. The germline gives CDR1 MNHEY, CDR2 SVGAGI. Trimming at V came to 2 bases and at J to 1 base, leaving 5 bases not matched to a gene. The CDR3 here is CASSYGRRGSYEQYF. The DNA for the CDR3 is TGTGCCAGCAGTTACGGGCGCAGGGGGTCCTACGAGCAGTACTTC.

The V call is TRBV6-6, the J call TRBJ1-1; D is ambiguous. V was trimmed by 4 bases and J by 8 bases, leaving 8 bases between them. The CDR3 consists of 11 residues. From germline, CDR1 is MNHNY and CDR2 SVGAGI (reference sequence). The CDR3 loop is CASSSPMEAFF. CDR3 nucleotides: TGTGCCAGCAGTTCCCCTATGGAAGCTTTCTTT.

The rearrangement uses TRBV28 and TRBJ2-4, with a possible D match to TRBD2 (6 bases). V lost 2 bases and J lost 0, with 11 bases in between. The CDR3 contains 16 residues. Germline CDR1 is MDHEN and CDR2 is SYDVKM. The CDR3 DNA follows: TGTGCCAGCAGTTTAGGAGGGGACCTAGCCAAAAACATTCAGTACTTC. Protein: CASSLGGDLAKNIQYF.

The chain uses TRBV20-1 and TRBJ1-2; TRBD1 might be the D (6 bases). The CDR3 sequence is 10 residues long. V was trimmed by 2 bases and J by 8 bases, leaving 6 bases between them. Germline values: CDR1 DFQATT, CDR2 SNEGSKA (reference sequence). CDR3 sequence: CSARRGGYTF. The CDR3, as DNA: TGCAGTGCTAGAAGGGGGGGCTACACCTTC.

The chain carries TRBV7-2 and TRBJ1-2; D gene unclear. The CDR3 runs to 14 residues. Per germline, CDR1 SGHTA and CDR2 FQGNSA. V was shortened by 2 bases and J by 2 bases, with 9 bases between the two germline ends. CDR3 bases: TGTGCCAGCAGCTTAAGTGGGGTAAACTATGGCTACACCTTC. Protein product: CASSLSGVNYGYTF.

The CDR3 sequence: CAWSVTGVEEKLFF. The CDR3 DNA reads TGTGCCTGGAGTGTAACGGGGGTTGAGGAAAAACTGTTTTTT. The V gene is TRBV30, the J gene TRBJ1-4; TRBD1 might be the D (5 bases). Germline V CDR1 and CDR2: GTSNPN, SVGIG (reference sequence). There are 14 residues in the CDR3. With 0 bases removed from V and 8 bases from J, the gap between germline ends came to 13 bases.

The chain joins TRBV7-9 to TRBJ2-5; possible D gene TRBD1, 5 bases. Germline loops: CDR1 SEHNR, CDR2 FQNEAQ (reference sequence). The ends were cut back, 0 bases at V and 5 bases at J, with 13 bases in the middle. The length of the CDR3 is 15 residues. The CDR3 DNA follows: TGTGCCAGCAGCTTAGCGACAGCAGGGCGGGAGACCCAGTACTTC. It codes for CASSLATAGRETQYF. The entire variable domain, with the rest obtained from reference TRBV7-9 and TRBJ2-5, is as follows: DTGVSQNPRHKITKRGQNVTFRCDPISEHNRLYWYRQTLGQGPEFLTYFQNEAQLEKSRLLSDRFSAERPKGSFSTLEIQRTEQGDSAMYLCASSLATAGRETQYFGPGTRLLVL.

The chain's CDR3 is CASAIAGGTGELFF. In DNA form, the CDR3 reads TGTGCCAGCGCGATAGCGGGGGGGACCGGGGAGCTGTTTTTT. The chain recombines TRBV5-6 with TRBJ2-2; TRBD2 agrees at 11 bases. Germline trimming cut 7 bases from V and 5 bases from J; bases unmatched to any gene: 4. The CDR3 is 14 residues long. Germline CDR1 SGHDT, CDR2 YYEEEE.

The chain has TRBV18 and TRBJ2-7; D call uncertain. Germline CDR1 reads KGHSH; CDR2 reads LQKENI. CDR3 length: 15 amino acids. The V and J ends lost 0 bases and 0 bases respectively, with 9 bases between them. The CDR3 loop reads CASSPPFATSYEQYF. The CDR3 coding sequence is TGTGCCAGCTCACCACCGTTCGCAACCTCCTACGAGCAGTACTTC.

The V gene is TRBV10-3, the J gene TRBJ2-7; 8 bases are shared with TRBD1. Germline assignment: CDR1 ENHRY and CDR2 SYGVKD. V shed 7 bases and J 3 bases; nucleotides not matched to a gene: 5. CDR3 length: 13 residues. The CDR3 nucleotides read TGTGCCATCACCCCAACAGGGGGCTACGAGCAGTACTTC. Translated: CAITPTGGYEQYF.

The chain has TRBV7-2 and TRBJ2-1, with D possibly being TRBD1 or TRBD2 (5 bases each). The V gene lost 3 bases and the J gene lost 10 bases, with 16 bases spanning the gap. Germline V gene sequence: CDR1 SGHTA, CDR2 FQGNSA. CDR3 length equals 14 residues. The CDR3 nucleotides read TGTGCCAGCAGCTTTCTGAGGGGTGGCGACGAGCAGTTCTTC. It is translated as CASSFLRGGDEQFF.

Points on this clone: The junction differs from germline at one of its ends, possibly a read error. The V gene is TRBV7-7, the J gene TRBJ2-7; 10 nucleotides line up with TRBD1. Germline values: CDR1 SSHAT, CDR2 FNYEAQ (reference sequence). The CDR3 is made up of 15 amino acids. The CDR3 bases are TGTGCTAGCAGCTCTCCGGGACAGGGGAGGTACGAGCAGTACTTC. It specifies CASSSPGQGRYEQYF.